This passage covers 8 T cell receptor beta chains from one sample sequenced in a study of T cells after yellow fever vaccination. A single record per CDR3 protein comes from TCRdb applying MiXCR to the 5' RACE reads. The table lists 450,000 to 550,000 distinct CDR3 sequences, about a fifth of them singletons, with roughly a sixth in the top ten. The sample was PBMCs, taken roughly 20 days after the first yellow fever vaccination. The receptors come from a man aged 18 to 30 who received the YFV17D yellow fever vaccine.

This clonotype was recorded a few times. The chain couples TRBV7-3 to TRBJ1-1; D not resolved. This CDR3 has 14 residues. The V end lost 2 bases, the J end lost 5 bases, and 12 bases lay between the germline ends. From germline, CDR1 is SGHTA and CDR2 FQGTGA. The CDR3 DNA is TGTGCCAGCAGCTTAGTGCCCATCAAGACTGAAGCTTTCTTT. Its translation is CASSLVPIKTEAFF.

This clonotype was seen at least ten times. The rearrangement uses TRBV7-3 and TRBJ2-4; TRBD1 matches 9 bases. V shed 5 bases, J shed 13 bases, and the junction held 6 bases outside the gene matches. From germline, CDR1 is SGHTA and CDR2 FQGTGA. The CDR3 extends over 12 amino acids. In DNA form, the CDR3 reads TGTGCCAGCAGCGACAGGACAGGGGCCCAGTACTTC. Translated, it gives CASSDRTGAQYF.

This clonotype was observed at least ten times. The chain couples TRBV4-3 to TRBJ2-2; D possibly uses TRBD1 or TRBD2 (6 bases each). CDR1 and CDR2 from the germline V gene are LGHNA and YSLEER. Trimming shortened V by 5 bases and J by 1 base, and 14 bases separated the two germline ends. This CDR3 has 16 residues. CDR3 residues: CASSYGGGRNTGELFF. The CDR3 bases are TGCGCCAGCAGCTACGGAGGGGGGAGGAACACCGGGGAGCTGTTTTTT.

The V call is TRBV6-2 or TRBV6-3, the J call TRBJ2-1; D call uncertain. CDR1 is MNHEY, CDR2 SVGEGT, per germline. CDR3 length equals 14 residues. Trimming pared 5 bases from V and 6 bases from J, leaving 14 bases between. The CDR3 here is CASSKRVPLNEQFF. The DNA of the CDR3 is TGTGCCAGCAGTAAAAGGGTCCCCCTCAATGAGCAGTTCTTC.

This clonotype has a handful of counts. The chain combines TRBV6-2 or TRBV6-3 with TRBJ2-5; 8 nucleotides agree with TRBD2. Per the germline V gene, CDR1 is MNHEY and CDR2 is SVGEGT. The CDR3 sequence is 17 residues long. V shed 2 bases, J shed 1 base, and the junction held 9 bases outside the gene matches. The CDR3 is CASSYEAGDYFQETQYF. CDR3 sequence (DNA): TGTGCCAGCAGTTACGAAGCGGGGGATTATTTCCAAGAGACCCAGTACTTC.

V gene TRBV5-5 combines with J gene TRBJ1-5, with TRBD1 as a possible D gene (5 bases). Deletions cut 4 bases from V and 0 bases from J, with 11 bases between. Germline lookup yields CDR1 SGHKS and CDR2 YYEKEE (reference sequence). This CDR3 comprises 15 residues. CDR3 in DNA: TGTGCCAGCAGCCCCGGACATGCTAGCAATCAGCCCCAGCATTTT. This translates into CASSPGHASNQPQHF. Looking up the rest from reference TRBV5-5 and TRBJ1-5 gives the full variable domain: DAGVTQSPTHLIKTRGQQVTLRCSPISGHKSVSWYQQVLGQGPQFIFQYYEKEERGRGNFPDRFSARQFPNYSSELNVNALLLGDSALYLCASSPGHASNQPQHFGDGTRLSIL.

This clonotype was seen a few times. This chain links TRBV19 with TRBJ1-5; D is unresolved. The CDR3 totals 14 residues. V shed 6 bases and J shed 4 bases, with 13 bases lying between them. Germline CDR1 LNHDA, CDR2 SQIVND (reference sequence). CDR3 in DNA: TGTGCCAGTAGAACGCTGGGAGTGAATCAGCCCCAGCATTTT. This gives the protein CASRTLGVNQPQHF.

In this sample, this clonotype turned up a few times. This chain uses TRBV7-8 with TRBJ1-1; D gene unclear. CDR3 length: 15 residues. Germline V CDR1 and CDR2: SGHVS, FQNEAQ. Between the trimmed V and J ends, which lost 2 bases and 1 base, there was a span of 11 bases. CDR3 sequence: CASSLFEGANTEAFF. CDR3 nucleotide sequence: TGTGCCAGCAGCTTATTTGAAGGAGCGAACACTGAAGCTTTCTTT.